This T cell receptor (beta chain) was found in a study of response to subunit inactivated influenza vaccine. Per germline, CDR1 LGHNA and CDR2 YSLEER. V lost 0 bases to trimming and J lost 11 bases, with 13 bases between them. The CDR3 is 13 residues long. Only a few counts were recorded for this clonotype. As yet, its antigen is unknown. TCRdb called the RT-PCR reads again in MiXCR, with one record for every CDR3 protein. The data hold about 310,000 distinct CDR3 sequences, with 21% observed a single time. Study findings and constraints: Seasonal influenza vaccination, on each occasion, was suggested by the authors to recruit few new T cells.

This sample comprised PBMCs from blood, obtained 21 months after vaccination. The sequence came from a man aged 50 to 69 who received an inactivated influenza vaccine. This chain joins TRBV4-3 and TRBJ1-2; no firm D call. The CDR3 loop reads CASSQDPYGTYTF. The DNA of the CDR3 is TGCGCCAGCAGCCAAGATCCGTATGGCACATACACCTTC.